This T cell receptor beta chain was sequenced for a study of blood T cell repertoires in COVID-19. Whole-study context: Nucleic acid was either cDNA or gDNA, and it came from T cells, B-cell-depleted T cells, or PBMCs.

TCRdb keeps only in-frame clones here, not all; method: immunoSEQ multiplex PCR. The table lists about 250,000 clones, approximately 84% of them singletons, with around 1.7% in the top ten. The CDR3 loop spans 13 amino acids. Germline CDR1 and CDR2: LGHDT and YNNKEL (reference sequence). V was clipped by 1 base and J by 3 bases, with 7 bases between them. The cohort comprised adults aged 18 to 89 years residing in under 25 US areas. Donors were grouped by their self-reported clinical history. Turning to this clone: Other nucleotide sequences in the sample specify the same CDR3.

The material sequenced was PBMCs or T cells enriched from blood (not recorded which). The chain links TRBV3-1 (or the pseudogene TRBV3-2) to TRBJ2-7; D not resolved. The source of this sequence is a man in his forties who had recovered from COVID-19. CDR3 in DNA: TGTGCCAGCAGCCAAGGAAGAGGCTACGAGCAGTACTTC. Translating gives CASSQGRGYEQYF.